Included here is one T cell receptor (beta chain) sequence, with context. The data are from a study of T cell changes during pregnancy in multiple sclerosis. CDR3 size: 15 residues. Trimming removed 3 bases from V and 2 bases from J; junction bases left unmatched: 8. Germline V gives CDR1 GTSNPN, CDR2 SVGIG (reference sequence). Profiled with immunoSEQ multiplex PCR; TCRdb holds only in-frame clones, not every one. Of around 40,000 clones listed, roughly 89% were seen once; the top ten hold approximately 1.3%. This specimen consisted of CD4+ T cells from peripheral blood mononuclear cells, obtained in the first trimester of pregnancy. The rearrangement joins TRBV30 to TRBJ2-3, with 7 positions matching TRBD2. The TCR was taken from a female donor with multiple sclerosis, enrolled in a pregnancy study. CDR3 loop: CAWRNGGGYTDTQYF. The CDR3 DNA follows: TGTGCCTGGAGGAATGGGGGAGGGTACACAGATACGCAGTATTTT.